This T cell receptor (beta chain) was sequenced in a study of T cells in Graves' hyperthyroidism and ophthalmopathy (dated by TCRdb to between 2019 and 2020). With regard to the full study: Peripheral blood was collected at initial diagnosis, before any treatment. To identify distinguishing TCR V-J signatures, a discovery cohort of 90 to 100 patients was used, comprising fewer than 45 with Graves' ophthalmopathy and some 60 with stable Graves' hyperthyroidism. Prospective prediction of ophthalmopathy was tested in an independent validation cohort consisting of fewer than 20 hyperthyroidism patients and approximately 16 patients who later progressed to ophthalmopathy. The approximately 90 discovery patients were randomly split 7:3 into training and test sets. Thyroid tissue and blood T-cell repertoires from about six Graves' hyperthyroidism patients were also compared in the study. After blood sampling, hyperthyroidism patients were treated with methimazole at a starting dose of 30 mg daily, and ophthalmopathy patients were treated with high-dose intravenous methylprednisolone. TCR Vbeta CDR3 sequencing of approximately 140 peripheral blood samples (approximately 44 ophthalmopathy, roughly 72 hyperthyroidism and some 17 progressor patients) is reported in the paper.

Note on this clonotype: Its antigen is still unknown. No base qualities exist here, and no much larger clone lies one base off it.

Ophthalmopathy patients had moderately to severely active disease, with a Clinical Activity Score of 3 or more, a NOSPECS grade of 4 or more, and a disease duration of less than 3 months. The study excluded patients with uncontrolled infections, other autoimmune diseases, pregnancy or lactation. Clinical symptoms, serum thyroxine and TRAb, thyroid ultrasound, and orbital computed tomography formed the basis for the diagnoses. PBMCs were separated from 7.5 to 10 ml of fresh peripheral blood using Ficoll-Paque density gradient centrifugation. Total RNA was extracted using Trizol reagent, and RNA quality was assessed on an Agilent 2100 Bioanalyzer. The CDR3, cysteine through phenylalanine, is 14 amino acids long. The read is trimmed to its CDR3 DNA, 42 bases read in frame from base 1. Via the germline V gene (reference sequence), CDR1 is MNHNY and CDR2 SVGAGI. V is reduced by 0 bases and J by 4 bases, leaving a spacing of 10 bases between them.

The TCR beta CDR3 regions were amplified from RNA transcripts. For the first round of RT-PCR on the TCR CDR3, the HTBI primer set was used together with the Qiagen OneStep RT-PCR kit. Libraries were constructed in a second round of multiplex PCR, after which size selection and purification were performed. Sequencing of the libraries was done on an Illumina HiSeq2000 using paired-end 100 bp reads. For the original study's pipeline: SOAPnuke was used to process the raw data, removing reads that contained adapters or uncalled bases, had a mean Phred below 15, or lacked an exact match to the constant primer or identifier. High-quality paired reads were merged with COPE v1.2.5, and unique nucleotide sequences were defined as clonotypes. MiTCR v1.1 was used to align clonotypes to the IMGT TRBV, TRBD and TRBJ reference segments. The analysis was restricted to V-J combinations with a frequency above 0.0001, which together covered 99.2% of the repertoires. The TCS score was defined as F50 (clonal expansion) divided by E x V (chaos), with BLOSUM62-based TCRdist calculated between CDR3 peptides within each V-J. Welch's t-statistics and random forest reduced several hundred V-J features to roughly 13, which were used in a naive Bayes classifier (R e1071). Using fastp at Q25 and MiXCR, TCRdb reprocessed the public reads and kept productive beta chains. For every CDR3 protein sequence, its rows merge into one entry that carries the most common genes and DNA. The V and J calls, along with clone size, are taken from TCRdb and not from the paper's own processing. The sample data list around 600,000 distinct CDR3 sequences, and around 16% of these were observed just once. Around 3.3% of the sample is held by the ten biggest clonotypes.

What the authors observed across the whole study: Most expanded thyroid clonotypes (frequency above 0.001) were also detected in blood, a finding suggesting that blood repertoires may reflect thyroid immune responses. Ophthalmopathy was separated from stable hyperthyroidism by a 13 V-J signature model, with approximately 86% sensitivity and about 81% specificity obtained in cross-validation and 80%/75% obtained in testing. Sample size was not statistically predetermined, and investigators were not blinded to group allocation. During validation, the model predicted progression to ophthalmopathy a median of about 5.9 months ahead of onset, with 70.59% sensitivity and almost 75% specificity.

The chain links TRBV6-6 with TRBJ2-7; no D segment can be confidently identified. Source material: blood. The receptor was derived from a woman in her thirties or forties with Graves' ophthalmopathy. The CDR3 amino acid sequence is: CASSYSIGGYEQYF. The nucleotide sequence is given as TGTGCCAGCAGTTACTCCATAGGTGGATACGAGCAGTACTTC.